This T cell receptor (beta chain) was captured in a study of blood T cell repertoires in COVID-19. Sequencing used immunoSEQ multiplex PCR; TCRdb keeps in-frame clones, though not all of them. The sample records fewer than 450,000 clones, 90% being singletons. The CDR3 is 15 amino acids. Germline-derived CDR1 and CDR2 are SGHRS and YFSETQ. The V gene end was trimmed by 4 bases and the J gene end by 9 bases; junction bases not matched to a gene: 9. The V gene is TRBV5-1, the J gene TRBJ2-1; 11 bases fit TRBD2. This clonotype was obtained from a man aged 18 to 29 who had recovered from COVID-19. Sequenced: PBMCs or T cells enriched from blood (not recorded which). The CDR3 here is CASSILAGGMGEQFF. As DNA, the CDR3 is TGCGCCAGCAGCATTCTAGCGGGGGGTATGGGTGAGCAGTTCTTC.